A single sample gave rise to the 21 T cell receptor beta chains below, sequenced in a study of Graves' ophthalmopathy and Graves' hyperthyroidism. Researchers took RNA transcripts and amplified TCR beta CDR3 regions from them. The workflow started with a first-round RT-PCR run with HTBI primers and then moved on to a second-round multiplex PCR. TCRdb processed the multiplex PCR reads anew with MiXCR; each CDR3 protein has one entry. This sample has a few hundred thousand distinct CDR3 sequences; about 18% occur once, and the top ten carry roughly 2.3%. The sample taken for sequencing was peripheral blood. The receptors were gathered from an adult woman with stable Graves' hyperthyroidism.

In DNA form, the CDR3 reads TGTGCCAGCAGTTTCCGAGGGGGCCACGAGCAGTACTTC. Residues: CASSFRGGHEQYF. The chain has TRBV12-3 or TRBV12-4 and TRBJ2-7; TRBD1 matches 7 bases. CDR3 length equals 13 residues. J was trimmed by 5 bases and V by 3 bases; bases with no gene match: 4.

This clonotype was found many times. V and J are TRBV6-2 or TRBV6-3 and TRBJ2-5; D gene unclear. Trimming shortened V by 4 bases and J by 0 bases, and 9 bases separated the two germline ends. CDR1 MNHEY and CDR2 SVGEGT come from the germline V gene. The CDR3 extends over 14 amino acids. The CDR3 here is CASSSTLYQETQYF. CDR3 nucleotide sequence: TGTGCCAGCAGTTCGACCCTTTACCAAGAGACCCAGTACTTC.

The J gene is TRBJ2-7, the V gene TRBV13; no clear D gene. The CDR3 covers 15 residues. Germline V CDR1 and CDR2: PRHDT, FYEKMQ (reference sequence). V was clipped by 1 base and J by 2 bases, with 12 bases between them. The CDR3 region has the DNA TGTGCCAGCAGCTTAGTCGATAGGGATGCCTACGAGCAGTACTTC. It yields the protein CASSLVDRDAYEQYF.

This clonotype was seen at least ten times. This sequence joins TRBV4-1 and TRBJ1-2; D possibly corresponds to TRBD1 (5 bases). Trimming cost V 3 bases and J 4 bases, with 9 bases left between them. Germline loops: CDR1 MGHRA, CDR2 YSYEKL. The CDR3 loop spans 13 amino acids. The CDR3 loop is CASSQGTAYGYTF. Here the CDR3 DNA reads TGCGCCAGCAGCCAGGGGACTGCCTATGGCTACACCTTC.

The rearrangement links TRBV30 to TRBJ2-7, with D perhaps TRBD2 (7 bases). V was pared by 2 bases and J by 5 bases, with 13 bases between. Germline CDR1 GTSNPN, CDR2 SVGIG (reference sequence). The CDR3 length is 13 residues. The DNA of the CDR3 is TGTGCCTGGAGTTATGGGGGGGGCAACGAGCAGTACTTC. Amino acid sequence: CAWSYGGGNEQYF.

This clonotype was observed at least ten times. Being one base from a much bigger clone, this may be a read error. The rearrangement links TRBV25-1 to TRBJ1-1; D remains ambiguous. Between the trimmed V and J ends, which lost 1 base and 8 bases, there was a span of 17 bases. The germline CDR1 and CDR2 sequences are MGHDK and SYGVNS. The length of the CDR3 is 15 residues. CDR3 loop: CASSEFGGDGTEAFF. In DNA, the CDR3 is TGTGCCAGCAGTGAATTTGGCGGCGATGGAACGGAAGCTTTCTTT.

This sequence joins TRBV6-2 or TRBV6-3 and TRBJ2-7; D possibly matches TRBD1 or TRBD2 (5 bases each). Germline lookup yields CDR1 MNHEY and CDR2 SVGEGT. CDR3 size: 15 residues. The germline V and J ends were trimmed by 6 bases and 7 bases, with 22 bases remaining between them. CDR3 in amino acids: CASRLTGGQKGEQYF. The DNA for the CDR3 is TGTGCCAGCAGGCTCACAGGAGGCCAGAAAGGGGAGCAGTACTTC.

This clonotype was counted ten times or more. The V gene is TRBV28, the J gene TRBJ2-7; maybe TRBD2 (5 bases). Trimming took 3 bases from V and 2 from J, leaving 8 bases between them. The CDR3 has 13 residues. The germline V gene encodes CDR1 MDHEN and CDR2 SYDVKM. Here the CDR3 reads CASSLWETYEQYF. As DNA, the CDR3 is TGTGCCAGCAGTTTGTGGGAGACCTACGAGCAGTACTTC.

This clonotype was seen many times. The chain is built from TRBV20-1 and TRBJ2-7; 11 bases match TRBD2. Per germline, CDR1 DFQATT and CDR2 SNEGSKA (reference sequence). The CDR3 has 15 residues. After removal of 0 bases from V and 6 bases from J, the junction contained 7 bases not matched to a gene. The CDR3, as DNA: TGCAGTGCTAGAGATGGGGTAGCGGGAGGGAGCGAGCAGTACTTC. Translating gives CSARDGVAGGSEQYF.

This clonotype was counted at least ten times. The chain is built from TRBV30 and TRBJ2-2; the D is unclear. V lost 4 bases to trimming and J lost 0 bases, with 9 bases between them. In germline, CDR1 is GTSNPN, CDR2 SVGIG (reference sequence). This CDR3 is built from 14 residues. CDR3 loop: CAWNRQANTGELFF. The CDR3 DNA sequence: TGTGCCTGGAATAGGCAGGCGAACACCGGGGAGCTGTTTTTT.

The table lists this clonotype with many counts. V is TRBV6-5 and J is TRBJ1-6; 7 bases line up with TRBD1. The CDR3 is made up of 16 amino acids. J was trimmed by 2 bases and V by 3 bases; bases with no gene match: 4. Looked up from germline, CDR1 is MNHEY and CDR2 is SVGAGI. CDR3 in amino acids: CASSYSGTAYNSPLHF. CDR3 DNA sequence: TGTGCCAGCAGTTATTCCGGGACAGCCTATAATTCACCCCTCCACTTT.

In this sample, this clonotype turned up many times. J is TRBJ2-2 and V is TRBV2; the D is unclear. This CDR3 region has 14 residues. V was cut by 4 bases and J by 7 bases, with 13 bases left in between. In germline, CDR1 is SNHLY, CDR2 FYNNEI. The CDR3 here is CASSAPRRNGELFF. The CDR3 nucleotides read TGTGCCAGCAGTGCACCCCGGAGAAACGGGGAGCTGTTTTTT. The complete variable domain, with remaining parts taken from reference TRBV2 and TRBJ2-2, reads EPEVTQTPSHQVTQMGQEVILRCVPISNHLYFYWYRQILGQKVEFLVSFYNNEISEKSEIFDDQFSVERPDGSNFTLKIRSTKLEDSAMYFCASSAPRRNGELFFGEGSRLTVL.

The sample holds many counts of this clonotype. V usage is TRBV15 and J usage is TRBJ2-5; a possible D gene is TRBD2 (6 bases). CDR1 is LNHNV and CDR2 is YYDKDF in the germline V gene (reference sequence). The CDR3 has 14 amino acids. Trimming took off 3 bases at V and 2 bases at J, with 10 bases between the two ends. The DNA for the CDR3 is TGTGCCACCAGCAGTCCGGGAGAACAAGAGACCCAGTACTTC. As protein: CATSSPGEQETQYF.

This clonotype was counted at least ten times. The genes are TRBV28 and TRBJ1-6, with 9 bases lining up with TRBD1. The CDR3 consists of 14 residues. V shed 6 bases, J shed 8 bases, and the junction held 5 bases outside the gene matches. Germline lookup yields CDR1 MDHEN and CDR2 SYDVKM. The CDR3 protein is CASRSGQGYSPLHF. The CDR3 nucleotides are TGTGCCAGCAGATCGGGACAGGGTTATTCACCCCTCCACTTT.

The table lists this clonotype with a few counts. The genes are TRBV29-1 and TRBJ2-7, with 9 bases lining up with TRBD2. Per the germline V gene, CDR1 is SQVTM and CDR2 is ANQGSEA. The CDR3 is 13 amino acids. After removal of 4 bases from V and 5 bases from J, the junction contained 6 bases not matched to a gene. The chain's CDR3 is CSVVLAGSDEQYF. The CDR3 coding sequence is TGCAGCGTTGTCCTAGCGGGATCGGACGAGCAGTACTTC.

This clonotype has at least ten counts. The J gene is TRBJ2-7, the V gene TRBV5-1; 12 bases are a match to TRBD2. The CDR3 extends over 16 amino acids. The trim removed 0 bases at V and 5 bases at J, leaving 6 bases unmatched. Germline assignment: CDR1 SGHRS and CDR2 YFSETQ. CDR3 region: CASSLGLAGELDEQYF. In DNA, the CDR3 is TGCGCCAGCAGCTTGGGACTAGCGGGAGAGCTTGACGAGCAGTACTTC.

This clonotype came up a few times. The CDR3, as DNA: TGCGCCAGCACCGCCGGGACAGTAGCCTACGAGCAGTACTTC. Translation: CASTAGTVAYEQYF. This rearrangement joins TRBV5-1 to TRBJ2-7; 7 bases fit TRBD1. CDR3 length: 14 residues. V shed 6 bases and J 2 bases; nucleotides not matched to a gene: 8. Per the germline V gene, CDR1 is SGHRS and CDR2 is YFSETQ.

Many counts were recorded for this clonotype. This chain uses TRBV6-5 with TRBJ2-5; D gene uncertain. CDR1 and CDR2 from the germline V gene are MNHEY and SVGAGI. Trimming shortened V by 2 bases and J by 4 bases, and 11 bases separated the two germline ends. The CDR3 loop spans 14 amino acids. This CDR3 reads CASSYRVSSETQYF. DNA for the CDR3: TGTGCCAGCAGTTACAGGGTGTCATCAGAGACCCAGTACTTC.

This clonotype was observed a handful of times. The chain joins TRBV6-5 to TRBJ2-2; no clear D gene. The CDR3 has 15 residues. Germline CDR1 MNHEY, CDR2 SVGAGI. Trimming removed 4 bases from V and 0 bases from J, with 9 bases in between. CDR3 bases: TGTGCCAGCAGTTTCGTAACCGCGAACACCGGGGAGCTGTTTTTT. Translation gives CASSFVTANTGELFF.

In its sample, this clonotype was seen many times. The CDR3 loop is CATSDPGQSYGYTF. The DNA for the CDR3 is TGTGCCACCAGTGACCCAGGACAGTCCTATGGCTACACCTTC. The chain recombines TRBV24-1 with TRBJ1-2, with D tentatively TRBD1 (6 bases). V lost 4 bases to trimming and J lost 4 bases, with 12 bases between them. CDR1 and CDR2 (germline): KGHDR, SFDVKD. There are 14 residues in the CDR3.

This clonotype was observed many times. The chain is built from TRBV30 and TRBJ2-7; TRBD2 agrees at 10 bases. The CDR3 is made up of 14 amino acids. CDR1 and CDR2 from the germline V gene are GTSNPN and SVGIG (reference sequence). Trimming at V came to 3 bases and at J to 4 bases, leaving 6 bases not matched to a gene. This CDR3 reads CAWRRTSGAYEQYF. The DNA for the CDR3 is TGTGCCTGGAGGAGGACTAGCGGTGCTTACGAGCAGTACTTC.